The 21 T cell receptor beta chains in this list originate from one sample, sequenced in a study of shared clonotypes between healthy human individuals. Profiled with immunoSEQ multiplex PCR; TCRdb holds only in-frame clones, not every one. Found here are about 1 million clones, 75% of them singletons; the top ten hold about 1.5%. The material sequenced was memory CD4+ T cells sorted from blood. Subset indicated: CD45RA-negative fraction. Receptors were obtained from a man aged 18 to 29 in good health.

The CDR3 reads CASSSPGVTGELFF. Written as DNA, the CDR3 is TGCGCCAGCAGCTCCCCGGGAGTCACCGGGGAGCTGTTTTTT. V is TRBV5-1 and J is TRBJ2-2; tentative D call: TRBD2 (6 bases). The germline V and J ends were trimmed by 3 bases and 4 bases, with 10 bases remaining between them. There are 14 residues in the CDR3. In germline, CDR1 is SGHRS, CDR2 YFSETQ.

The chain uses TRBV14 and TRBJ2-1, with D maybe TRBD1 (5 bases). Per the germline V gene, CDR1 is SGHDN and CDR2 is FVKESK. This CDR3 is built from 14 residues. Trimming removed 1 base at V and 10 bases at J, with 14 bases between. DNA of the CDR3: TGTGCCAGCAGCCAAGGGGTTAGGGGCACAGAGCAGTTCTTC. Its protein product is CASSQGVRGTEQFF.

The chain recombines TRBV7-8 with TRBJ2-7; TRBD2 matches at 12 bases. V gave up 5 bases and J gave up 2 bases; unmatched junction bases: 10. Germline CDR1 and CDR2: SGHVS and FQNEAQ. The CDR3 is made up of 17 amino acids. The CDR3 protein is CASSRSGGLAGAYEQYF. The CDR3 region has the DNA TGTGCCAGCAGCCGGTCAGGGGGACTAGCGGGCGCCTACGAGCAGTACTTC.

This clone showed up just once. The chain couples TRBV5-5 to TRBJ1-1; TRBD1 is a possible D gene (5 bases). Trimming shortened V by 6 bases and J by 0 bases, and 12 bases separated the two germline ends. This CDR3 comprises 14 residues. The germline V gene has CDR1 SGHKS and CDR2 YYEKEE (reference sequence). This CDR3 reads CASTLQGMNTEAFF. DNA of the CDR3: TGTGCCAGCACCCTCCAGGGCATGAACACTGAAGCTTTCTTT.

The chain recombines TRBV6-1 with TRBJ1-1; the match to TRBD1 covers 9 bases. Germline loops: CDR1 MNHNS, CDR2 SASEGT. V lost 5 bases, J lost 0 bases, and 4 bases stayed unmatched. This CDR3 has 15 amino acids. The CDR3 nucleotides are TGTGCCAGCAGTTTCCGGACAGGGGTGAACACTGAAGCTTTCTTT. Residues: CASSFRTGVNTEAFF.

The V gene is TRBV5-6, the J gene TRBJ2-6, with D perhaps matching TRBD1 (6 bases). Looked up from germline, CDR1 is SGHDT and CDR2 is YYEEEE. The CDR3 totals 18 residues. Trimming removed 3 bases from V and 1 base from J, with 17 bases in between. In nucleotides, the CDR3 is TGTGCCAGCAGCTATATGCAGGGGCCTTCTTCTGGGGCCAACGTCCTGACTTTC. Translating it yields CASSYMQGPSSGANVLTF. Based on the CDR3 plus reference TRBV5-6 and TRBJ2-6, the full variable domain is DAGVTQSPTHLIKTRGQQVTLRCSPKSGHDTVSWYQQALGQGPQFIFQYYEEEERQRGNFPDRFSGHQFPNYSSELNVNALLLGDSALYLCASSYMQGPSSGANVLTFGAGSRLTVL.

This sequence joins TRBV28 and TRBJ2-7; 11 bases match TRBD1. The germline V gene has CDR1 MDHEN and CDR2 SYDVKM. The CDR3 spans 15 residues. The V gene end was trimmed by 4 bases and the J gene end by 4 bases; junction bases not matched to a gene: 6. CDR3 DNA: TGTGCCAGCAGTTCCCAGGGGACAGGGGGTTACGAGCAGTACTTC. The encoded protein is CASSSQGTGGYEQYF. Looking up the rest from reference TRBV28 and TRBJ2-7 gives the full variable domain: DVKVTQSSRYLVKRTGEKVFLECVQDMDHENMFWYRQDPGLGLRLIYFSYDVKMKEKGDIPEGYSVSREKKERFSLILESASTNQTSMYLCASSSQGTGGYEQYFGPGTRLTVT.

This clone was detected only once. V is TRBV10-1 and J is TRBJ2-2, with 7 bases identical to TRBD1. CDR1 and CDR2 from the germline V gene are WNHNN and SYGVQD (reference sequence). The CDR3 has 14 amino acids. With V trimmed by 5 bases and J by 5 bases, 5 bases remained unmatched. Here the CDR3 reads CASSSGTATGELFF. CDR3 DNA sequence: TGCGCCAGCAGTTCCGGGACAGCTACCGGGGAGCTGTTTTTT.

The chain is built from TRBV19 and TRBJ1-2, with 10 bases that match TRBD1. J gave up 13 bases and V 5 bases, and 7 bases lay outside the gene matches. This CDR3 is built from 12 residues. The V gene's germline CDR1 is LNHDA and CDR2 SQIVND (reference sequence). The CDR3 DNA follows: TGTGCCAGTAGTCCAGGGACAGGGGCCGGCACCTTC. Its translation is CASSPGTGAGTF.

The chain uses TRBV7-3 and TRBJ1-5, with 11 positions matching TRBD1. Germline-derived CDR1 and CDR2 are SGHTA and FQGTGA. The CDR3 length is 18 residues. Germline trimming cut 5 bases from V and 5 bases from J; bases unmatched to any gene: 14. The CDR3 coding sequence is TGTGCCAGCAGCCCGTACTCTTATCCGGGACAGGGGGATCAGCCCCAGCATTTT. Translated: CASSPYSYPGQGDQPQHF.

Here the CDR3 reads CASSEWGSGNEKLFF. The CDR3 region has the DNA TGTGCCAGCAGTGAGTGGGGTTCCGGGAATGAAAAACTGTTTTTT. The chain is built from TRBV2 and TRBJ1-4; no clear D gene. CDR3 size: 15 residues. Per the germline V gene, CDR1 is SNHLY and CDR2 is FYNNEI. V lost 3 bases, J lost 5 bases, and 13 bases lay in between.

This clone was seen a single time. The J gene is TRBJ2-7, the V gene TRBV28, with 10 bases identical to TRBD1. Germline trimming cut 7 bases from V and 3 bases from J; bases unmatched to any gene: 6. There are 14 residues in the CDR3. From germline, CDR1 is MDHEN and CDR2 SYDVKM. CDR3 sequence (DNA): TGTGCCAGCACCCAAGGGGACAGGGGCTACGAGCAGTACTTC. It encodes CASTQGDRGYEQYF.

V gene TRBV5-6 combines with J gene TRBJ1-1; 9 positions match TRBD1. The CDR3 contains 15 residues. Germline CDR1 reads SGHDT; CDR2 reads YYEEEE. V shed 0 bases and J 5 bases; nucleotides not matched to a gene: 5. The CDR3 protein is CASSLGQGGRTEAFF. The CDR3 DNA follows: TGTGCCAGCAGCTTGGGACAGGGGGGAAGGACTGAAGCTTTCTTT.

The CDR3 DNA is TGCAGCGTCATACCCGGGACAGGGATCCACGAGCAGTACTTC. Its translation: CSVIPGTGIHEQYF. The rearrangement joins TRBV29-1 to TRBJ2-7; 9 nucleotides agree with TRBD1. V shed 6 bases, J shed 5 bases, and the junction held 11 bases outside the gene matches. Per germline, CDR1 SQVTM and CDR2 ANQGSEA. The CDR3 consists of 14 residues.

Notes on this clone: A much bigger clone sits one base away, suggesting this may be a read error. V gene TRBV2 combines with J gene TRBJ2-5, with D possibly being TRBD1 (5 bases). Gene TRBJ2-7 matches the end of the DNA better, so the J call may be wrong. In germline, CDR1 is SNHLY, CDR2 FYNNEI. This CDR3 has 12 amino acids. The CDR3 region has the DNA TGTGCCAGCAGTGAACAGGGTGACGAGCAGTACTTC. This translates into CASSEQGDEQYF.

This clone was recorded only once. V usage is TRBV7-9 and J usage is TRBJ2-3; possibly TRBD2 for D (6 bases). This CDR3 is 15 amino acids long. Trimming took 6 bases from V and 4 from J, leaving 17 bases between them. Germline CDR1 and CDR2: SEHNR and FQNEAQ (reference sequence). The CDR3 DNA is TGTGCCAGCAGTTGGGACTTTAATCGGCCAGATACGCAGTATTTT. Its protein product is CASSWDFNRPDTQYF.

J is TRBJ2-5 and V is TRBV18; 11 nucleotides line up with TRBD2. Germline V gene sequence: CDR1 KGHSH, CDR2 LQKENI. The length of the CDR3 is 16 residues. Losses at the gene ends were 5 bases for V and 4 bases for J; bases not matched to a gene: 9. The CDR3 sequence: CASSSTSGGGLETQYF. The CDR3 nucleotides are TGTGCCAGCTCATCCACTAGCGGGGGAGGCCTAGAGACCCAGTACTTC.

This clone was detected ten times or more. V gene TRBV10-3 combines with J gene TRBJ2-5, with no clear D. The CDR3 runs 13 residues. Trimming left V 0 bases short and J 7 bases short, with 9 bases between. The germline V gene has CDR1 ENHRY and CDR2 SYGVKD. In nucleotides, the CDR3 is TGTGCCATCAGTGAGTCCAGCCCCAGGACCCAGTACTTC. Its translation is CAISESSPRTQYF.

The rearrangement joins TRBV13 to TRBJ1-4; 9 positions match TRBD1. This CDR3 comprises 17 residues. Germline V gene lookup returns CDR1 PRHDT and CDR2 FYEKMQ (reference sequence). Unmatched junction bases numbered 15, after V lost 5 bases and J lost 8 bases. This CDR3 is CASSPRFRDREGEKLFF. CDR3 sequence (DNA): TGTGCCAGCAGCCCCCGGTTCCGGGACAGGGAAGGAGAAAAACTGTTTTTT.

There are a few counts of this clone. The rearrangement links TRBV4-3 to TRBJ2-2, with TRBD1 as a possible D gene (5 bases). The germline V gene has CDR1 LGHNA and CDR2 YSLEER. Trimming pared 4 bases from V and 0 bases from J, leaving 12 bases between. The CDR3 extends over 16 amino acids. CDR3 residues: CASSPRGGANTGELFF. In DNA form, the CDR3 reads TGCGCCAGCAGCCCTAGGGGCGGAGCGAACACCGGGGAGCTGTTTTTT.

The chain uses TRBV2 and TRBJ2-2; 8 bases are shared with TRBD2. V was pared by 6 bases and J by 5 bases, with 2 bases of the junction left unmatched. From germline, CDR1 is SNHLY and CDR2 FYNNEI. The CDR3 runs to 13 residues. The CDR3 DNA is TGTGCCAGCAGAGAGCGGGAGACCGGGGAGCTGTTTTTT. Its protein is CASRERETGELFF.